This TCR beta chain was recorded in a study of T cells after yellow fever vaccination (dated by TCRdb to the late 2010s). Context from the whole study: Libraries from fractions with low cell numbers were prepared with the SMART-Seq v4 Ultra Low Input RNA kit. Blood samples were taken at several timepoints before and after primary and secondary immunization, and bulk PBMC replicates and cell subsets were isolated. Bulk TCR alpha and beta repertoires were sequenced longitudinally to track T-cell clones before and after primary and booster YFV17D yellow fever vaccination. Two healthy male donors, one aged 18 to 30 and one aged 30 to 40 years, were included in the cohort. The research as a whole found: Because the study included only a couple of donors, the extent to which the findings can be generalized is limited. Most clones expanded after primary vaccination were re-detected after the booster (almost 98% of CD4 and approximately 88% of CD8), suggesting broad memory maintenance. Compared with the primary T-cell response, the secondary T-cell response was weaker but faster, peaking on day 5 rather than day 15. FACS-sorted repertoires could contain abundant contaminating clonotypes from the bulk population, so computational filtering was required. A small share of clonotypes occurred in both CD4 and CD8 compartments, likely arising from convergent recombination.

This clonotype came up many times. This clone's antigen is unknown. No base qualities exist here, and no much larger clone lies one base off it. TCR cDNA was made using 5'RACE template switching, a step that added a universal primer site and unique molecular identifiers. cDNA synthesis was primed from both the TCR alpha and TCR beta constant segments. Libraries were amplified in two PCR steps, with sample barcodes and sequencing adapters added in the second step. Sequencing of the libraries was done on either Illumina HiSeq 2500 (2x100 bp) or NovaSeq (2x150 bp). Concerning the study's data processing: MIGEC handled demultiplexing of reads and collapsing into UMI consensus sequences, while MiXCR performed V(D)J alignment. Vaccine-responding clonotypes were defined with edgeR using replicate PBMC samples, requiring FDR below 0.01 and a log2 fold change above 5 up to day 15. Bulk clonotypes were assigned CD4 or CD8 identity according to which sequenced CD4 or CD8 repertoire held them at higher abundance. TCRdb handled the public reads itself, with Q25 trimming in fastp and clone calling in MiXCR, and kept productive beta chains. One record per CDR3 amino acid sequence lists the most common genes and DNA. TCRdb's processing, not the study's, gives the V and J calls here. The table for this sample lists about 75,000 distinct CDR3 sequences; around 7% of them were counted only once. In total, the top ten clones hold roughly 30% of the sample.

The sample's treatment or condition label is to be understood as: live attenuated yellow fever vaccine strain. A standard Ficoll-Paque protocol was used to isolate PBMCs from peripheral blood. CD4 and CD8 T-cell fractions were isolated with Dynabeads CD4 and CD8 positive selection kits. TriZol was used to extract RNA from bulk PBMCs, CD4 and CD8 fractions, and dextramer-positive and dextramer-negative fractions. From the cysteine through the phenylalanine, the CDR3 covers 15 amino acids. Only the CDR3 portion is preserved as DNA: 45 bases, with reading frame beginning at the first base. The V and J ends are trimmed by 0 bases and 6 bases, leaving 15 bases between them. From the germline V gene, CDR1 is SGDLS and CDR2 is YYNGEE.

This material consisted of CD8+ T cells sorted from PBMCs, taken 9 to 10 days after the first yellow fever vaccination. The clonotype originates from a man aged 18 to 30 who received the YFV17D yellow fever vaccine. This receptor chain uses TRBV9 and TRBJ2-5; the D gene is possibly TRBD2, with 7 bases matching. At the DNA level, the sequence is TGTGCCAGCAGCGTAGGAGGCGGGGGCGGGAAGACCCAGTACTTC. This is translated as CASSVGGGGGKTQYF. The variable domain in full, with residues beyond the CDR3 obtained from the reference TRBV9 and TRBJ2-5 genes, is DSGVTQTPKHLITATGQRVTLRCSPRSGDLSVYWYQQSLDQGLQFLIQYYNGEERAKGNILERFSAQQFPDLHSELNLSSLELGDSALYFCASSVGGGGGKTQYFGPGTRLLVL.